The entry that follows covers one TCR beta chain sequence. The antigen remains unidentified. CDR3 length equals 15 residues. The V gene lost 3 bases and the J gene lost 4 bases, with 15 bases spanning the gap. Germline V gene sequence: CDR1 DFQATT, CDR2 SNEGSKA (reference sequence). The source of the sample is a study of early T cells in non-severe SARS-CoV-2 infection. Findings and limits, study-wide: VDJdb-based matching was biased toward anti-spike CD8 responses and missed private and CD4 specificities.

Unique molecular identifiers were attached to individual cDNA molecules. TCRdb re-derived calls from the 5' RACE reads in MiXCR, one entry per CDR3 protein. The table lists more than 85,000 distinct CDR3 sequences, approximately 17% of them singletons. The origin of this receptor is an adult who was a healthcare worker with PCR-confirmed SARS-CoV-2 infection or an uninfected control (not recorded which). The sequencing sample was made of whole blood. The rearrangement uses TRBV20-1 and TRBJ2-2; maybe TRBD1 (6 bases). The CDR3, as DNA: TGCAGTGCTAGTAAAGGGGGAGCAAGCACCGGGGAGCTGTTTTTT. Protein: CSASKGGASTGELFF.